The clone carrying this TCR beta chain has a count of ten or more. Its antigen is undetermined. The entry originates in a study of CD8 T cells in ankylosing spondylitis. Findings and limits, study-wide: Fewer than 10 highly homologous variants made up a TCR beta motif that seemed to typify ankylosing spondylitis blood. Disease-linked clones proved CD8+ and comparatively uncommon in peripheral blood.

TCRdb re-analysed the 5' RACE reads in MiXCR, keeping a single row per CDR3 protein. This table holds 670,000 or so distinct CDR3 sequences, 15% to 20% found once. V shed 5 bases, J shed 2 bases, and the junction held 8 bases outside the gene matches. This CDR3 spans 15 amino acids. Germline-derived CDR1 and CDR2 are DFQATT and SNEGSKA (reference sequence). This receptor was identified in a male donor with ankylosing spondylitis. The chain links TRBV20-1 to TRBJ1-5; 8 bases align to TRBD1. The sample comprised blood, either unsorted or a sorted T cell fraction (not recorded which). The CDR3 region has the DNA TGCAGTGCTGTTTATCCGGGACAGGGCAATCAGCCCCAGCATTTT. This sequence encodes CSAVYPGQGNQPQHF.